Listed below are T cell receptor beta chains from one sample, sequenced in a study of T cell repertoires in cytomegalovirus infection. Each CDR3 protein is one row after TCRdb ran MiXCR on the reads. Seen here are about 920,000 distinct CDR3 sequences, roughly 30% observed once, and the top ten hold over 12%. No cognate antigen is known for these TCRs. Sequences were derived from cultured CD8+ T cells from PBMCs, sampled from culture after CMV antigen stimulation. The receptor set was obtained from a human donor in good health (CMV status not recorded). Some clones in this sample may be carry-over from other donors' samples. CDR3s include the opening cysteine and the closing phenylalanine or tryptophan. The order of the fields is CDR3 DNA, CDR3 protein, V gene, J gene, D gene, clone size. D genes are given only for firm matches. Not every row has a clone size; where given, it reads once, few, many or a size class.

TGTGCCAGCAGCCCGTGGACGGTCCAAACTAATGAAAAACTGTTTTTT	CASSPWTVQTNEKLFF	TRBV7-2	TRBJ1-4	NA	few
TGTGCCAGCAGCCAACCCAGCGGGGGGGCGTATCATGAGCAGTTCTTC	CASSQPSGGAYHEQFF	TRBV4-2	TRBJ2-1	TRBD2	NA
TGTGCCAGCAGCTCCCCCCGGAGGAGCCGAGCCACAGATACGCAGTATTTT	CASSSPRRSRATDTQYF	TRBV7-9	TRBJ2-3	NA	few
TGTGCCAGCAGTGAAGCGGGGTCGGTTACAGGGAGCTCCTATAATTCACCCCTCCACTTT	CASSEAGSVTGSSYNSPLHF	TRBV6-1	TRBJ1-6	NA	NA
TGTGCCAGCAGTTGGGGACAGACTTATGGCTACACCTTC	CASSWGQTYGYTF	TRBV27	TRBJ1-2	TRBD1	NA
TGTGCCACCAGCGGACTAGCAAATGAGCAGTTCTTC	CATSGLANEQFF	TRBV15	TRBJ2-1	TRBD2	few
TGTGCCAGCAGTTCACTAGGAACCTCCCCAGAAAAACTGTTTTTT	CASSSLGTSPEKLFF	TRBV27	TRBJ1-4	NA	NA
TGTGCCAGCAGCGGACCGGGACCCCGGAGCACTGAAGCTTTCTTT	CASSGPGPRSTEAFF	TRBV7-4	TRBJ1-1	NA	NA
TGTGCCAGTAGTGCTTGGGGAGGCACTGAAGCTTTCTTT	CASSAWGGTEAFF	TRBV19	TRBJ1-1	NA	NA
TGTGCCAGCAGCTCGACAGGGAGATATGGCTACACCTTC	CASSSTGRYGYTF	TRBV7-2	TRBJ1-2	TRBD1	many
TGTGCCAGCTTCCCACCCGGAGGGGCGAACACTGAAGCTTTCTTT	CASFPPGGANTEAFF	TRBV12-3/TRBV12-4	TRBJ1-1	NA	NA
TGCGCCAGCAGCCAAGAGGTACCCGGCACCGGGGAGCTGTTTTTT	CASSQEVPGTGELFF	TRBV4-3	TRBJ2-2	NA	NA
TGTGCCAGCAGCCACGGACAGGGGAGTGGTTACGAGCAGTACTTC	CASSHGQGSGYEQYF	TRBV27	TRBJ2-7	TRBD1	few
TGCAGTGCTCCCGGGCTGAACACTGAAGCTTTCTTT	CSAPGLNTEAFF	TRBV20-1	TRBJ1-1	NA	NA
TGCGCCAGCAGTCAATTTGGCAAAGACAGGGGGCATGTAGAGACCCAGTACTTC	CASSQFGKDRGHVETQYF	TRBV23-1	TRBJ2-5	TRBD1	NA
TGTGCCATTGGACAGGGGCCTTCCTACGAGCAGTACTTC	CAIGQGPSYEQYF	TRBV10-3	TRBJ2-7	TRBD1	many
TGTGCCAGCATGGGCGCGAATAATGAGCAGTTCTTC	CASMGANNEQFF	TRBV6-5	TRBJ2-1	NA	NA
TGTGCCAGCAGCACCACCGGGGGGGCTCGGTATGGCTACACCTTC	CASSTTGGARYGYTF	TRBV7-9	TRBJ1-2	NA	few
TGTGCCAGCAGTGAACAGGGGTTGTTTGGCTACACCTTC	CASSEQGLFGYTF	TRBV25-1	TRBJ1-2	NA	few
TGTGCCAGCAGTCCGCCTGCCCGCGGGGGCGATGGCTACACCTTC	CASSPPARGGDGYTF	TRBV6-5	TRBJ1-2	NA	NA
TGCAGTGCTAGAGACCGGACAGCCCCTCTCCGTTACGAGCAGTACTTC	CSARDRTAPLRYEQYF	TRBV20-1	TRBJ2-7	NA	NA
TGTGCCAGCAGGTTCTCGGGGGGGGAAAAACTGTTTTTT	CASRFSGGEKLFF	TRBV12-3/TRBV12-4	TRBJ1-4	NA	NA
TGTGCCAGCAGCCCTTTCCTCCCTACGGAGGGGGCCAACGTCCTGACTTTC	CASSPFLPTEGANVLTF	TRBV7-3	TRBJ2-6	NA	NA